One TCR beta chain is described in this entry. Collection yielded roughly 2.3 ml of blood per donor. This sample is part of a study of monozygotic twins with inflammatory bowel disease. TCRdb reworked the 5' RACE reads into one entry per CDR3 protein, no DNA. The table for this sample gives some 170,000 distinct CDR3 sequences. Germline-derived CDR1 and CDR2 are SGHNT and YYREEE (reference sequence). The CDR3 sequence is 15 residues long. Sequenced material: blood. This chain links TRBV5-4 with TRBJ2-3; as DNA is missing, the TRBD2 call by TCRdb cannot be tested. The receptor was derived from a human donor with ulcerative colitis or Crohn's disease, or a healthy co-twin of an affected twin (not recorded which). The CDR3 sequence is CASSPVAGVTDTQYF.